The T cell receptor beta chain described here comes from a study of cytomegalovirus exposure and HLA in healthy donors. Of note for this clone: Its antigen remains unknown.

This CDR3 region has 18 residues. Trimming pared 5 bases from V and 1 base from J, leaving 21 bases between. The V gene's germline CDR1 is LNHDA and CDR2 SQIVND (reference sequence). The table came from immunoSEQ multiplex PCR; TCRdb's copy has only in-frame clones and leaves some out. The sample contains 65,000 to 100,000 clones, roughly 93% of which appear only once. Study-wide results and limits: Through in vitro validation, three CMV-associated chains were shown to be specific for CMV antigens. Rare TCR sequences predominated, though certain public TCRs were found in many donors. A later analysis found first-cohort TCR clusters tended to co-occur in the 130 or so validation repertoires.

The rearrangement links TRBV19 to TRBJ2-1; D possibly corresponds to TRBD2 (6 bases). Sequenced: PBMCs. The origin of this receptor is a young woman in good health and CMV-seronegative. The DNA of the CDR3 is TGTGCCAGTAGTGGTCGATTCGGCGGGGCTATTTCCTACAATGAGCAGTTCTTC. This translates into CASSGRFGGAISYNEQFF.